This paragraph reports one T cell receptor beta chain. Its specificity is unknown. The data were obtained in a study of CD8 T cells in ankylosing spondylitis. TCRdb re-analysed the 5' RACE reads in MiXCR, keeping a single row per CDR3 protein. The table has over 110,000 distinct CDR3 sequences, roughly 7.7% seen once. General observations from the study: Disease-linked clones displayed a CD8+ phenotype and appeared relatively rarely in peripheral blood.

Germline V gives CDR1 MNHNY, CDR2 SVGAGI (reference sequence). The V end lost 6 bases, the J end lost 8 bases, and 16 bases lay between the germline ends. The CDR3 covers 14 residues. The TCR was taken from a male donor with ankylosing spondylitis. This rearrangement joins TRBV6-6 to TRBJ1-4; D might be TRBD1 (5 bases). The sequencing sample was made of synovial fluid, either unsorted or a sorted T cell fraction (not recorded which). The CDR3 nucleotides are TGTGCCAGCAGCCGGGACCCAAAGATAGAAAAACTGTTTTTT. Protein product: CASSRDPKIEKLFF.